Described below is a single T cell receptor beta chain sequence and its context. This record belongs to a study of blood T cell repertoires in COVID-19. Germline V lookup: CDR1 ENHRY, CDR2 SYGVKD. V lost 3 bases and J lost 2; bases outside the gene matches: 17. The CDR3 is 20 residues long. Repertoires were generated with immunoSEQ multiplex PCR, while TCRdb's copy carries only in-frame clones and drops some. This table holds roughly 200,000 clones, over 70% found once. The TCR sequence derives from a man between 35 and 55 years old with active or convalescent COVID-19. The V gene is TRBV10-3, the J gene TRBJ2-2; 8 nucleotides match TRBD2. Sample: peripheral blood. The CDR3 here is CAISELPGKRGTSNTGELFF. The CDR3 DNA sequence: TGTGCCATCAGTGAATTGCCCGGGAAGCGGGGGACCTCAAACACCGGGGAGCTGTTTTTT.